Listed below are T cell receptor beta chains from one sample, sequenced in a study of blood T cells in healthy people across ages. MiXCR, run by TCRdb on the 5' RACE reads, gives a single entry per CDR3 protein. The sample yields hundreds of thousands of distinct CDR3 sequences, around three fifths seen once. Sequencing input: blood. These receptors all come from a man between 40 and 49 years old in good health. CDR3s leave out the opening cysteine and the closing phenylalanine or tryptophan. Expanded clones are given a class, and other clones once, few, many or no size at all.

length: 12
J: TRBJ2-5
size: NA
V: TRBV7-3
CDR3: ASAPQGRQETQY

length: 14
J: TRBJ2-7
size: few
V: TRBV24-1
CDR3: ATSERQGWESYEQY

length: 15
J: TRBJ2-3
size: NA
V: TRBV25-1
CDR3: ASSIGLAGGPKDTQY

length: 14
J: TRBJ2-3
size: NA
V: TRBV7-2
CDR3: ASSLVQRPSTDTQY

length: 11
J: TRBJ2-3
size: NA
V: TRBV15
CDR3: ATSRADTHTQY

length: 13
J: TRBJ2-5
size: NA
V: TRBV24-1
CDR3: ATSEGTDKKNTQY

length: 14
J: TRBJ2-3
size: many
V: TRBV3-1
CDR3: ASSPNPGVGTDTQY

length: 15
J: TRBJ2-3
size: few
V: TRBV7-8
CDR3: ASRAGGRLLSTDTQY

length: 13
J: TRBJ2-3
size: many
V: TRBV4-3
CDR3: ASRQETATTDTQY

length: 13
J: TRBJ2-2
size: NA
V: TRBV2
CDR3: ASRLGQTDTGELF

length: 15
J: TRBJ1-2
size: NA
V: TRBV7-9
CDR3: ASSSVARTITNYGYT

length: 11
J: TRBJ2-3
size: NA
V: TRBV25-1
CDR3: ASSVLMTDTQY

length: 13
J: TRBJ2-7
size: NA
V: TRBV4-3
CDR3: ASSQGRGLFYEQY

length: 13
J: TRBJ2-4
size: NA
V: TRBV3-1
CDR3: ASSHSSGGYNEQY

length: 12
J: TRBJ2-7
size: NA
V: TRBV27
CDR3: ASGRTVSSYEQY

length: 13
J: NA
size: few
V: TRBV24-1
CDR3: ATSDTGGGVDEQY

length: 12
J: TRBJ2-1
size: few
V: TRBV2
CDR3: ASRDSPSYNEQF

length: 12
J: TRBJ2-4
size: NA
V: TRBV9
CDR3: ASSVGTSTGIQY

length: 14
J: TRBJ2-7
size: NA
V: TRBV4-1
CDR3: ASSHRGQGSSYEQY

length: 15
J: TRBJ2-2
size: NA
V: TRBV4-1
CDR3: ASSEWTGTANTGELF

length: 13
J: TRBJ2-3
size: NA
V: TRBV20-1
CDR3: SARGNRGSTDTQY

length: 11
J: TRBJ2-7
size: NA
V: TRBV29-1
CDR3: SVVRAGDGEQY

length: 11
J: TRBJ1-5
size: NA
V: TRBV7-2
CDR3: ASSSTAASSQH

length: 12
J: TRBJ2-7
size: NA
V: TRBV11-2
CDR3: ASSPQLGPYEQY

length: 10
J: TRBJ2-2
size: NA
V: TRBV9
CDR3: ASQQGAGELF

length: 11
J: TRBJ1-2
size: NA
V: TRBV6-5
CDR3: ASSLMGPNGYT

length: 11
J: TRBJ2-1
size: few
V: TRBV29-1
CDR3: SGTLYSYNEQF

length: 13
J: TRBJ1-2
size: NA
V: TRBV7-2
CDR3: ASSVTGGGGYGYT

length: 14
J: TRBJ2-7
size: few
V: TRBV20-1
CDR3: SARDPGQGVSYEQY

length: 11
J: TRBJ1-5
size: many
V: TRBV6-2/TRBV6-3
CDR3: ASSPVEFQPQH

length: 16
J: NA
size: NA
V: TRBV11-2
CDR3: ASSLDLGAVSSYNEQY

length: 10
J: TRBJ2-1
size: NA
V: TRBV7-2
CDR3: ASSLGGWEQF

length: 15
J: TRBJ2-1
size: NA
V: TRBV4-3
CDR3: ASSQLRGAGSYNEQF

length: 12
J: TRBJ2-1
size: NA
V: TRBV25-1
CDR3: ASSEFAGYNEQF

length: 11
J: TRBJ1-5
size: NA
V: TRBV28
CDR3: ASSLGVHQPQH

length: 14
J: TRBJ1-1
size: NA
V: TRBV4-2
CDR3: ASSLRTGGTNTEAF

length: 14
J: TRBJ2-4
size: NA
V: TRBV6-5
CDR3: ASSYSHTGAKNIQY

length: 12
J: TRBJ1-6
size: NA
V: TRBV3-1
CDR3: ASSPMTENSPLH

length: 13
J: TRBJ2-5
size: NA
V: TRBV7-9
CDR3: ASSLAGASGETQY

length: 13
J: TRBJ2-5
size: NA
V: TRBV14
CDR3: ASSQESLAHETQY

length: 13
J: NA
size: NA
V: TRBV12-5
CDR3: ASGPRLRPFYEQY

length: 12
J: TRBJ1-1
size: NA
V: TRBV6-4
CDR3: ASSVKVGGTEAF

length: 11
J: TRBJ2-7
size: NA
V: TRBV20-1
CDR3: GAVGQGGYEQY

length: 17
J: TRBJ2-6
size: NA
V: TRBV7-2
CDR3: ASSPLLTSGGSGANVLT

length: 9
J: TRBJ2-1
size: NA
V: TRBV20-1
CDR3: SARTSSEQF

length: 12
J: TRBJ2-6
size: few
V: TRBV7-6
CDR3: ASSGPSGANVLT

length: 8
J: TRBJ2-1
size: NA
V: TRBV29-1
CDR3: SVLSNEQF

length: 10
J: TRBJ2-2
size: NA
V: TRBV29-1
CDR3: SGQQGSGELF

length: 14
J: TRBJ1-2
size: NA
V: TRBV11-3
CDR3: ASSHPAGTVGSGYT